This T cell receptor (beta chain) stems from a study of blood T cell repertoires in COVID-19. Study-wide background: Sites across the United States, Italy and Spain contributed samples from acute and convalescent COVID-19. The cDNA or gDNA used as material had been derived from T cells, B-cell-depleted T cells, or PBMCs.

In the original workflow: It was from reference gene primer amplification that nucleated cell counts were estimated. The repertoire was sequenced with immunoSEQ multiplex PCR; TCRdb's copy has only in-frame clones and lacks some. V, J and clone size reflect that table, while D and trimming were determined from the DNA. The table has about 400,000 clones, roughly 91% seen once; the top ten hold 1.5% to 2%. Germline CDR1 MNHEY, CDR2 SVGEGT. The V end was cut by 0 bases, the J end by 4 bases, with 12 bases between. The CDR3 runs 15 residues. This rearrangement joins TRBV6-2 or TRBV6-3 to TRBJ1-2, with D possibly being TRBD1 (5 bases). This TCR derives from a woman aged 25 to 39 who had recovered from COVID-19. The sequenced material came from PBMCs or T cells enriched from blood (not recorded which). CDR3 sequence: CASSYSRQIFYGYTF. The CDR3 region has the DNA TGTGCCAGCAGTTACTCGAGACAGATCTTCTATGGCTACACCTTC.